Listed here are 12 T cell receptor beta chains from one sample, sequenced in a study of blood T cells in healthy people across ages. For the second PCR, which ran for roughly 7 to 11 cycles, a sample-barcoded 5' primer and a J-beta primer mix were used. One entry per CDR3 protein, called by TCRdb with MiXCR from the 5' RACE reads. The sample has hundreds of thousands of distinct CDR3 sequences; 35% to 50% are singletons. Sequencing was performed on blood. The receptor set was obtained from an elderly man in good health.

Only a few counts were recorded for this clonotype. DNA for the CDR3: TGTGCCAGCAAGGCGGGACCTACCGGGGAGCTGTTTTTT. It is translated as CASKAGPTGELFF. The V and J genes are TRBV28 and TRBJ2-2; D is perhaps TRBD2 (6 bases). The CDR3 sequence is 13 residues long. Germline-derived CDR1 and CDR2 are MDHEN and SYDVKM. V lost 7 bases to trimming and J lost 5 bases, with 11 bases between them.

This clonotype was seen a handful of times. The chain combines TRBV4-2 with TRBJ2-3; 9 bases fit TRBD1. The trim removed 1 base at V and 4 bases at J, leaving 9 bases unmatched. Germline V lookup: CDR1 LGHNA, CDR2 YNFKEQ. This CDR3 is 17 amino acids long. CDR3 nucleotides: TGTGCCAGCAGCCAAGTCTCCGGGACAGGGTCCCCAGATACGCAGTATTTT. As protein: CASSQVSGTGSPDTQYF.

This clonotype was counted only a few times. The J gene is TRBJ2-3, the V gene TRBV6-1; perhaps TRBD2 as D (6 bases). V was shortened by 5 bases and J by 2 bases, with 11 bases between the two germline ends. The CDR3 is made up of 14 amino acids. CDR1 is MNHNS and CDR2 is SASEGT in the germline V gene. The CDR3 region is CASSWRGTTDTQYF. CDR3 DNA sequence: TGTGCCAGCAGTTGGAGGGGCACCACAGATACGCAGTATTTT.

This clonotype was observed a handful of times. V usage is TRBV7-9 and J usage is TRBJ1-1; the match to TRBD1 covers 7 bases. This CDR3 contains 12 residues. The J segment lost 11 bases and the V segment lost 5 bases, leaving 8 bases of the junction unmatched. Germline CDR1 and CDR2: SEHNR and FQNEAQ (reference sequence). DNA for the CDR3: TGTGCCAGCAGCCTCGAGACAGGGAGGGCTTTCTTT. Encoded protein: CASSLETGRAFF.

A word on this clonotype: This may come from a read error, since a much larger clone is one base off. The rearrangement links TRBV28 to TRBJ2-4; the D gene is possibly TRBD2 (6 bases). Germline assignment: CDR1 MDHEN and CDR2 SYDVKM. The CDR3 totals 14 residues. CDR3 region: CASSSGGAKNIRYF. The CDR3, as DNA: TGTGCCAGCAGTTCCGGGGGTGCCAAAAACATTCGGTACTTC. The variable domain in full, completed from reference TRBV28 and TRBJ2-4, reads DVKVTQSSRYLVKRTGEKVFLECVQDMDHENMFWYRQDPGLGLRLIYFSYDVKMKEKGDIPEGYSVSREKKERFSLILESASTNQTSMYLCASSSGGAKNIRYFGAGTRLSVL.

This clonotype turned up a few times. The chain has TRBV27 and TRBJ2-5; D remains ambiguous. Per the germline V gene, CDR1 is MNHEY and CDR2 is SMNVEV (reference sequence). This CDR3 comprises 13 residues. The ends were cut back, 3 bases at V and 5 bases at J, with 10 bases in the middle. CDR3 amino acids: CASSFGPAETQYF. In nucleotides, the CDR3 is TGTGCCAGCAGTTTCGGCCCTGCGGAGACCCAGTACTTC.

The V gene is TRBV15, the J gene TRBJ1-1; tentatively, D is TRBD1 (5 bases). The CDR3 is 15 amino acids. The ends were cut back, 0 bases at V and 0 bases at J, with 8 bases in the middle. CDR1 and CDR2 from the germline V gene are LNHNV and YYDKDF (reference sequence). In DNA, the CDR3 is TGTGCCACCAGCAGAGAGGGGGATCTGAACACTGAAGCTTTCTTT. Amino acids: CATSREGDLNTEAFF.

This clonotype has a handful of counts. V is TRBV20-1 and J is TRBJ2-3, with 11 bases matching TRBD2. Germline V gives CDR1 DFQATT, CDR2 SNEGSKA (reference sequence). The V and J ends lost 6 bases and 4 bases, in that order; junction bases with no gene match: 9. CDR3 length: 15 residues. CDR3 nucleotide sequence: TGCAGTGCCCAGACTAGCGGGACCCTCTCAGATACGCAGTATTTT. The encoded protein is CSAQTSGTLSDTQYF.

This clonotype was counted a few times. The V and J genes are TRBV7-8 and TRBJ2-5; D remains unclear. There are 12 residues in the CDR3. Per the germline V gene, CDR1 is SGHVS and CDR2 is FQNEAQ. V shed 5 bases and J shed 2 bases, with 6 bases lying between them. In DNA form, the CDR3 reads TGTGCCAGCAGCATGGTACAAGAGACCCAGTACTTC. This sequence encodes CASSMVQETQYF. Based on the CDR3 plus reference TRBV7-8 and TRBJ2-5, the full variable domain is GAGVSQSPRYKVAKRGQDVALRCDPISGHVSLFWYQQALGQGPEFLTYFQNEAQLDKSGLPSDRFFAERPEGSVSTLKIQRTQQEDSAVYLCASSMVQETQYFGPGTRLLVL.

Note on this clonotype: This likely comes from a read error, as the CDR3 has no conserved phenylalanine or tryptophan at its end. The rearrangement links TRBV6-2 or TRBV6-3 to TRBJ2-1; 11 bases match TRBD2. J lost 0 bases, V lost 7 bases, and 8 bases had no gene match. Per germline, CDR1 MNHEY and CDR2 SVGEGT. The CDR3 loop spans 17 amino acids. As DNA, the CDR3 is TGTGCCAGCACCGGGGCTAGCGGGAGGAGCTCCTACAATGAGCAGTTCTCC. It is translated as CASTGASGRSSYNEQFS.

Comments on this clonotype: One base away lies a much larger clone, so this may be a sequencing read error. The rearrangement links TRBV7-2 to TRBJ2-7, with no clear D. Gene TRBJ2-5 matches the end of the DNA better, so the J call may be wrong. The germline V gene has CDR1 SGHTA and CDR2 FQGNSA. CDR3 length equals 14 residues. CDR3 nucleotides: TGTGCCAGCAGCGTATACCGGACCTCTGAGACCCAGTACTTC. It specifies CASSVYRTSETQYF.

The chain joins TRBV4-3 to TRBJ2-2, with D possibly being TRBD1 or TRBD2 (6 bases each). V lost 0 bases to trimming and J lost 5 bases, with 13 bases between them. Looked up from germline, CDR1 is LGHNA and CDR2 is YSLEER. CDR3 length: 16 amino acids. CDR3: CASSQEGGLMTGELFF. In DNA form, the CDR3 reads TGCGCCAGCAGCCAAGAAGGGGGACTGATGACCGGGGAGCTGTTTTTT.